This TCR beta chain was recorded in a study of T cells in Graves' hyperthyroidism and ophthalmopathy. Study overall: Blood was drawn when the patient was first diagnosed and still untreated.

Trimming pared 6 bases from V and 5 bases from J, leaving 14 bases between. The germline gives CDR1 MNHEY, CDR2 SVGEGT. This CDR3 has 14 residues. This clonotype has ten or more counts. Antigen unknown. Study-level points and caveats: Peripheral blood also featured most of the thyroid clonotypes expanded above 0.001. Ophthalmopathy cases were set apart from stable hyperthyroidism by a 13 V-J model. Ophthalmopathy prediction by the model preceded onset by a median roughly 6 months.

RNA transcripts served as the template for amplifying TCR beta CDR3 regions. Carried out on the TCR CDR3, a first-round RT-PCR used the HTBI primer set. TCRdb used MiXCR to reprocess the multiplex PCR reads, holding one entry per CDR3 protein. The sample lists 640,000 or so distinct CDR3 sequences, 13% to 15% occurring once. V is TRBV6-2 or TRBV6-3 and J is TRBJ2-1; D may be TRBD1 (5 bases). What was sequenced was blood. This TCR came from a woman between 18 and 29 years old with Graves' ophthalmopathy. CDR3 loop: CASSDLTVNNEQFF. In nucleotides, the CDR3 is TGTGCCAGCAGCGACTTGACAGTTAACAATGAGCAGTTCTTC.